The 9 T cell receptor beta chains reported below all come from one sample, sequenced in a study of human T cells and chemical hapten exposure. TCRdb processed the RACE reads anew with MiXCR; each CDR3 protein has one entry. The sample has some 90,000 distinct CDR3 sequences, 11% seen once; the top ten hold 0.85% to 1.2%. Stated time point: patch test 3, about 24 weeks after DPC sensitization. As for treatment: therapeutic diphenylcyclopropenone sensitization with weekly scalp DPC. Sequences were derived from whole blood, sampled in connection with sensitization to the hapten diphenylcyclopropenone (DPC). Receptors were obtained from a woman in her twenties or thirties with alopecia areata. Some clones in this sample may be carry-over from other donors' samples.

This clonotype was seen more than once but under ten times. This rearrangement joins TRBV20-1 to TRBJ2-2; D perhaps matches TRBD2 (6 bases). The CDR3 is 14 residues long. Trimming cost V 6 bases and J 7 bases, with 18 bases left between them. In germline, CDR1 is DFQATT, CDR2 SNEGSKA (reference sequence). Written as DNA, the CDR3 is TGCAGTGCGCTACACAGCGGAGGGAACGGGGAGCTGTTTTTT. It is translated as CSALHSGGNGELFF.

This clonotype has just a few counts. The chain combines TRBV6-1 with TRBJ2-7, with D possibly being TRBD1 (6 bases). V was pared by 4 bases and J by 4 bases, with 17 bases between. Germline CDR1 is MNHNS and CDR2 is SASEGT. This CDR3 spans 15 amino acids. CDR3 in amino acids: CASSAVAGALYEQYF. The CDR3 DNA is TGTGCCAGCAGTGCGGTGGCAGGGGCTCTGTACGAGCAGTACTTC.

At least ten counts were recorded for this clonotype. The J gene is TRBJ1-6, the V gene TRBV10-1, with TRBD1 matching 8 bases. Germline V gene lookup returns CDR1 WNHNN and CDR2 SYGVQD (reference sequence). The V and J ends lost 4 bases and 7 bases, in that order; junction bases with no gene match: 0. The CDR3 totals 13 residues. The CDR3 loop is CASSGQGNSPLHF. CDR3 DNA: TGCGCCAGCAGTGGACAGGGGAATTCACCCCTCCACTTT.

This clonotype was observed at least ten times. This chain joins TRBV7-6 and TRBJ2-6; D is perhaps TRBD1 or TRBD2 (5 bases each). The CDR3 length is 16 residues. The ends were cut back, 5 bases at V and 0 bases at J, with 11 bases in the middle. Germline lookup yields CDR1 SGHVS and CDR2 FNYEAQ. This chain's CDR3 is CASSRGPLSGANVLTF. The CDR3 coding sequence is TGTGCCAGCAGCCGGGGACCCCTCTCTGGGGCCAACGTCCTGACTTTC.

The rearrangement joins TRBV30 to TRBJ1-4; a weak D match, TRBD1 (5 bases). This CDR3 has 14 amino acids. Trimming removed 8 bases at V and 3 bases at J, with 16 bases between. The germline V gene encodes CDR1 GTSNPN and CDR2 SVGIG (reference sequence). CDR3: CARGAPSANEKLFF. The CDR3 nucleotides are TGTGCCAGGGGTGCGCCTTCAGCTAATGAAAAACTGTTTTTT.

Judged by abundance, this clonotype is medium-sized. The rearrangement links TRBV7-2 to TRBJ1-2; 8 bases align to TRBD1. The CDR3 is 14 residues long. Losses at the gene ends were 5 bases for V and 6 bases for J; bases not matched to a gene: 8. Germline V gene sequence: CDR1 SGHTA, CDR2 FQGNSA. As DNA, the CDR3 is TGTGCCAGCAGCAGAAGACAGGGGCCCGATGGCTACACCTTC. Encoded protein: CASSRRQGPDGYTF.

This clonotype was picked up a small number of times. The CDR3 bases are TGTGCCAGCAGCCTGTTGGGCAGCAATCAGCCCCAGCATTTT. Its protein product is CASSLLGSNQPQHF. The chain combines TRBV11-2 with TRBJ1-5; D gene ambiguous. V shed 5 bases and J shed 1 base, with 9 bases lying between them. Looked up from germline, CDR1 is SGHAT and CDR2 is FQNNGV. This CDR3 contains 14 residues.

The chain couples TRBV7-2 to TRBJ1-1; D not resolved. The CDR3 contains 15 residues. Trimming stripped 0 bases from V and 1 base from J, with 9 bases between. Per the germline V gene, CDR1 is SGHTA and CDR2 is FQGNSA. DNA for the CDR3: TGTGCCAGCAGCTTAGCGCTATCAGGGAACACTGAAGCTTTCTTT. Protein sequence: CASSLALSGNTEAFF.

Many counts were recorded for this clonotype. This sequence joins TRBV6-5 and TRBJ2-5, with D maybe TRBD1 (6 bases). The V end lost 5 bases, the J end lost 4 bases, and 14 bases lay between the germline ends. Germline loops: CDR1 MNHEY, CDR2 SVGAGI. This CDR3 contains 14 residues. The DNA for the CDR3 is TGTGCCAGCAGTCCTCTACAGGGTGGAGAGACCCAGTACTTC. As protein: CASSPLQGGETQYF.